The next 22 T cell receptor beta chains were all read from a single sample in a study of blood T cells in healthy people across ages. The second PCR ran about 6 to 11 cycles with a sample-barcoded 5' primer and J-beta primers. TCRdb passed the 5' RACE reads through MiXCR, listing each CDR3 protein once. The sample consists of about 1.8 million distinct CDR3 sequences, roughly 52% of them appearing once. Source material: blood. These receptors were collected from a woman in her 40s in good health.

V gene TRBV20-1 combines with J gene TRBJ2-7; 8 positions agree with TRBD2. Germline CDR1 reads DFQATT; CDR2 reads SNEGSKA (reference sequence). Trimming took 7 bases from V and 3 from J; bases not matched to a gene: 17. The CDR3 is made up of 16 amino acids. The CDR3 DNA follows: TGCAGTGTTCCGGGGGGGGAGACGGGATACGGCTACGAGCAGTACTTC. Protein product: CSVPGGETGYGYEQYF.

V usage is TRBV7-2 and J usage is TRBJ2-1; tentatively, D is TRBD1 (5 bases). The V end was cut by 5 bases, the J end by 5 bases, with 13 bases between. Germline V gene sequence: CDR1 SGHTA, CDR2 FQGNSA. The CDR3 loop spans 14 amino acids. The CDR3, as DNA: TGTGCCAGCAGCCCCAGGGCCCCGAACAATGAGCAGTTCTTC. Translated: CASSPRAPNNEQFF.

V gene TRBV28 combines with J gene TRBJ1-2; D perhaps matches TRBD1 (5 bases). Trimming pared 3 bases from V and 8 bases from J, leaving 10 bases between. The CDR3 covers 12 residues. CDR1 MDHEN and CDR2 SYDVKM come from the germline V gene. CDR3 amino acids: CASSFGTLGYTF. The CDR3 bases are TGTGCCAGCAGTTTTGGGACTTTAGGCTACACCTTC.

In DNA, the CDR3 is TGCGCCAGCAGGACAGGGGGCAAACCCCTCCACTTT. Protein: CASRTGGKPLHF. This chain links TRBV23-1 with TRBJ1-6; 10 nucleotides match TRBD1. TRBV23-1 is an open reading frame whose function is uncertain. The V segment lost 6 bases and the J segment 12 bases; nucleotides outside the gene matches: 2. This CDR3 spans 12 amino acids.

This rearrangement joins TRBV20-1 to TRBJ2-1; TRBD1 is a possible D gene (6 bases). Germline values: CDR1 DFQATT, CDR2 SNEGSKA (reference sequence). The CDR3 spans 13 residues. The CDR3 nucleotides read TGCAGCACCAGGGGTATCTCCTACAATGAGCAGTTCTTC. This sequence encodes CSTRGISYNEQFF.

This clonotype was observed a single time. This chain's CDR3 is CASSVGGTTYEQYF. In nucleotides, the CDR3 is TGTGCCAGCAGCGTAGGTGGAACGACCTACGAGCAGTACTTC. The chain employs TRBV9 and TRBJ2-7; no clear D gene. The germline V gene has CDR1 SGDLS and CDR2 YYNGEE. Trimming left V 0 bases short and J 2 bases short, with 9 bases between. This CDR3 comprises 14 residues.

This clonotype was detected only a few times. The CDR3 DNA sequence: TGTGCCAGCAGCCCAGGAGGCAGGCTTTCCTCTGGAAACACCATATATTTT. Translated, it gives CASSPGGRLSSGNTIYF. The genes are TRBV7-8 and TRBJ1-3; D is unclear. CDR3 length: 17 amino acids. Per the germline V gene, CDR1 is SGHVS and CDR2 is FQNEAQ. Trimming shortened V by 5 bases and J by 0 bases, and 17 bases separated the two germline ends.

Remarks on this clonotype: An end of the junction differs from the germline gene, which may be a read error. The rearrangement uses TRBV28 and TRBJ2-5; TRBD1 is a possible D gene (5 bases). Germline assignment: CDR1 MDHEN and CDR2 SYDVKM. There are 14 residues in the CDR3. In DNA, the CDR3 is TGTGCCAGCAGTAGATCAGGGAACCAAGGGACCCAGTACTTC. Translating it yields CASSRSGNQGTQYF.

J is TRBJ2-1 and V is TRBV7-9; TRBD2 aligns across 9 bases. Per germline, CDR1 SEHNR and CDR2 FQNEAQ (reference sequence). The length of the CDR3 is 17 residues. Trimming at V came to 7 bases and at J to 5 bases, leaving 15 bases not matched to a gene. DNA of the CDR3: TGTGCCAGCATCAGGAGGAAGGGTGGCGGGGGGGACAATGAGCAGTTCTTC. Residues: CASIRRKGGGGDNEQFF.

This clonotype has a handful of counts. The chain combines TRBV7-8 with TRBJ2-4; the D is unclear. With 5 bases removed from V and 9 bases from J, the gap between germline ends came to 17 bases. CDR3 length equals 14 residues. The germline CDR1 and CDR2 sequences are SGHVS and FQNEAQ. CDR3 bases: TGTGCCAGCAGCCCGGACCCCTCCTGGGGCATTCAGTACTTC. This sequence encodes CASSPDPSWGIQYF.

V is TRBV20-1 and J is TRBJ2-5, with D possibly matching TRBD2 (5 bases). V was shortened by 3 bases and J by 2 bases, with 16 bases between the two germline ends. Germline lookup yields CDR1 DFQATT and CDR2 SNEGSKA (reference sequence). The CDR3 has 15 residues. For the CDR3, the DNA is TGCAGTGCTAGCCTGTGGGAGCCGCTTCAAGAGACCCAGTACTTC. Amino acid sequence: CSASLWEPLQETQYF.

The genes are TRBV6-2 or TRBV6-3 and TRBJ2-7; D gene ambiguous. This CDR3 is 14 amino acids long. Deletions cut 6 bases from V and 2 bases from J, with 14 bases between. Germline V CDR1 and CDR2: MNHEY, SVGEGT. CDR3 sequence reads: CASRPFIKPYEQYF. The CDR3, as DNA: TGTGCCAGCAGACCCTTTATTAAACCCTACGAGCAGTACTTC.

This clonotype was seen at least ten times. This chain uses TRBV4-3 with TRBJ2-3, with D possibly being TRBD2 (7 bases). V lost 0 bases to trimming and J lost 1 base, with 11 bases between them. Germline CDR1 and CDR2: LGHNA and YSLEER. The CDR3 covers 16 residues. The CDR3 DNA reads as TGCGCCAGCAGCCAAGAGGTCGGGGGGCGCACAGATACGCAGTATTTT. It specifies CASSQEVGGRTDTQYF.

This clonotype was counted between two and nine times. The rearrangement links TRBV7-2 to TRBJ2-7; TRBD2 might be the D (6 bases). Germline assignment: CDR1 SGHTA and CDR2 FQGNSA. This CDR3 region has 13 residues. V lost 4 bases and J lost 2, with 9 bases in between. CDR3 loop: CASSSGVTYEQYF. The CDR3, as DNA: TGTGCCAGCAGCTCGGGGGTTACCTACGAGCAGTACTTC.

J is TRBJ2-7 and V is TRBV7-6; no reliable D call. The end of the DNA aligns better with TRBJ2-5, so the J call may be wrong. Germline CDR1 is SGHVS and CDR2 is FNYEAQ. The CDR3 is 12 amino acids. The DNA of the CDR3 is TGTGCCAGCAGCTGGCTTTCCGAGACCCAGTACTTC. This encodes CASSWLSETQYF.

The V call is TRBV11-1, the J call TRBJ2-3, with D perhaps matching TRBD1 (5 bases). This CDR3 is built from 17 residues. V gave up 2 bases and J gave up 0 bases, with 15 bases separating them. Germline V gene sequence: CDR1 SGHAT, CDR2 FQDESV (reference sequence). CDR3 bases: TGTGCCAGCAGCTTAAGTGGGGCTTCGCTGAGCACAGATACGCAGTATTTT. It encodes CASSLSGASLSTDTQYF.

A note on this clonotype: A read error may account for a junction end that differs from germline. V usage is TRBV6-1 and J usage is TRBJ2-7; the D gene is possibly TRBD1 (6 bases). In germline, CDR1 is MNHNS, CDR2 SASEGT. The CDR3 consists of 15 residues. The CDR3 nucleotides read TGTGTCAGCAGTGACCACCGGGACACCTCCTACGAGCAGTACTTC. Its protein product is CVSSDHRDTSYEQYF.

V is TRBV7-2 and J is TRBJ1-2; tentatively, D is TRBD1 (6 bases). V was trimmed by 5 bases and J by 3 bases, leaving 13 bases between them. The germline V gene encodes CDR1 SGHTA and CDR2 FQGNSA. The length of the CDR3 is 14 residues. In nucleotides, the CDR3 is TGTGCCAGCAGCCCAGCCCGGACAGACTATGGCTACACCTTC. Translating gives CASSPARTDYGYTF.

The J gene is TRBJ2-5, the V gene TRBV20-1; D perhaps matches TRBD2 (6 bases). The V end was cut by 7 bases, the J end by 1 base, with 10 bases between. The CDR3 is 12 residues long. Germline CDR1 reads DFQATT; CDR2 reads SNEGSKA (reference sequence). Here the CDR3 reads CSGGTSQETQYF. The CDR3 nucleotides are TGCAGTGGCGGGACTTCCCAAGAGACCCAGTACTTC.

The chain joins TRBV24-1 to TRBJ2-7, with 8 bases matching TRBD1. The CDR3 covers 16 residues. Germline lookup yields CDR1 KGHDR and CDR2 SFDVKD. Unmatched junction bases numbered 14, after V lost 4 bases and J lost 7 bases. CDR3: CATSDPTGVAYNEQYF. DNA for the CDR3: TGTGCCACCAGTGACCCGACAGGGGTAGCCTACAATGAGCAGTACTTC.

The CDR3 reads CASSLQSLNTEAFF. CDR3 sequence (DNA): TGTGCCAGCAGCTTACAGAGTCTCAACACTGAAGCTTTCTTT. This rearrangement joins TRBV7-9 to TRBJ1-1; D not certain. The germline V and J ends were trimmed by 2 bases and 2 bases, with 9 bases remaining between them. The CDR3 is 14 amino acids. Germline V gene data show CDR1 as SEHNR and CDR2 as FQNEAQ (reference sequence).

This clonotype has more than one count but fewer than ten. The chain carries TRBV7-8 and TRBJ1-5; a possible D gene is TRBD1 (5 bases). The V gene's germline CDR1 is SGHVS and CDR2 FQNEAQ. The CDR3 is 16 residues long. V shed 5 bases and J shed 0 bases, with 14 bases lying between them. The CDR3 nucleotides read TGTGCCAGCAGCGCCCCCGGGGGGGTTAGCAATCAGCCCCAGCATTTT. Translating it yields CASSAPGGVSNQPQHF.